Below, 10 T cell receptor beta chains from the same sample are listed, as sequenced in a study of T cell changes during pregnancy in multiple sclerosis. TCRdb's copy holds only in-frame clones and misses some; the assay was immunoSEQ multiplex PCR. The sample has some 70,000 clones, roughly nine tenths seen once. Material: CD4+ T cells from peripheral blood mononuclear cells, obtained in the third trimester of pregnancy. These receptors were taken from a female donor in good health, enrolled as a control in a pregnancy study.

This rearrangement joins TRBV10-3 to TRBJ1-2, with TRBD1 matching 10 bases. The CDR3 totals 17 residues. Germline V gene lookup returns CDR1 ENHRY and CDR2 SYGVKD. J lost 6 bases, V lost 4 bases, and 14 bases had no gene match. The CDR3 is CAISASVGQGPRNGYTF. CDR3 nucleotide sequence: TGTGCCATCAGTGCTTCCGTGGGACAGGGGCCCCGGAATGGCTACACCTTC.

This clone was seen at least ten times. V gene TRBV7-3 combines with J gene TRBJ2-3; 16 bases agree with TRBD2. CDR1 and CDR2 (germline): SGHTA, FQGTGA. V shed 5 bases, J shed 4 bases, and the junction held 6 bases outside the gene matches. The CDR3 covers 17 residues. DNA for the CDR3: TGTGCCAGCAGCAAGGGGACTAGCGGGGGGGCGGCAGATACGCAGTATTTT. This sequence encodes CASSKGTSGGAADTQYF.

V is TRBV5-4 and J is TRBJ2-1; 8 nucleotides agree with TRBD2. Germline V CDR1 and CDR2: SGHNT, YYREEE (reference sequence). This CDR3 contains 16 residues. The trim removed 4 bases at V and 5 bases at J, leaving 11 bases unmatched. The CDR3 DNA reads TGTGCCAGCAGCCCGAAGAAGCGGGGGAGCGACAATGAGCAGTTCTTC. Its protein product is CASSPKKRGSDNEQFF.

The chain uses TRBV5-1 and TRBJ1-1, with D maybe TRBD1 (5 bases). The CDR3 length is 15 residues. CDR1 is SGHRS and CDR2 is YFSETQ in the germline V gene. The V and J ends lost 0 bases and 1 base respectively, with 10 bases between them. CDR3 bases: TGCGCCAGCAGCTTGGATGGGGGGGGGAACACTGAAGCTTTCTTT. This sequence encodes CASSLDGGGNTEAFF.

The CDR3 sequence is CASSVGLAGSTDTQYF. The CDR3 nucleotides read TGTGCCAGCAGCGTCGGACTAGCGGGGAGCACAGATACGCAGTATTTT. This chain uses TRBV11-3 with TRBJ2-3; the match to TRBD2 covers 12 bases. The germline V gene has CDR1 SGHNT and CDR2 YENEEA. This CDR3 contains 16 residues. V was clipped by 5 bases and J by 0 bases; unmatched bases: 3.

V gene TRBV18 combines with J gene TRBJ2-3, with D tentatively TRBD2 (6 bases). Trimming removed 3 bases from V and 0 bases from J, with 10 bases in between. Germline CDR1 KGHSH, CDR2 LQKENI. The CDR3 loop spans 15 amino acids. CDR3 in amino acids: CASSPGTSSTDTQYF. The DNA of the CDR3 is TGTGCCAGCTCACCCGGGACTTCTAGCACAGATACGCAGTATTTT.

The rearrangement links TRBV18 to TRBJ1-1; D ambiguous. V lost 6 bases, J lost 4 bases, and 21 bases lay in between. Germline CDR1 is KGHSH and CDR2 is LQKENI. This CDR3 spans 16 amino acids. As DNA, the CDR3 is TGTGCCAGCTCCGCCGTAGCGACGATGGTAGGCACTGAAGCTTTCTTT. Its protein product is CASSAVATMVGTEAFF.

The J gene is TRBJ1-3, the V gene TRBV4-3, with 8 bases identical to TRBD1. This CDR3 contains 15 residues. J lost 7 bases, V lost 2 bases, and 7 bases had no gene match. Germline V gene data show CDR1 as LGHNA and CDR2 as YSLEER. CDR3 in amino acids: CASSQLTGERNTIYF. In DNA, the CDR3 is TGCGCCAGCAGCCAATTGACAGGGGAGCGGAACACCATATATTTT.

This chain links TRBV4-2 with TRBJ2-3; TRBD2 matches at 11 bases. The CDR3 is 17 amino acids. V lost 4 bases to trimming and J lost 1 base; unmatched junction nucleotides: 7. Germline V gene lookup returns CDR1 LGHNA and CDR2 YNFKEQ. CDR3 protein: CASSRDLSGGGTDTQYF. For the CDR3, the DNA is TGTGCCAGCAGCCGGGATCTTAGCGGGGGGGGCACAGATACGCAGTATTTT.

V is TRBV30 and J is TRBJ1-5, with D tentatively TRBD1 (5 bases). V was cut by 0 bases and J by 4 bases, with 7 bases left in between. CDR3 length: 13 residues. The germline V gene encodes CDR1 GTSNPN and CDR2 SVGIG (reference sequence). CDR3 amino acids: CAWSVPGNQPQHF. CDR3 bases: TGTGCCTGGAGTGTACCAGGGAATCAGCCCCAGCATTTT.